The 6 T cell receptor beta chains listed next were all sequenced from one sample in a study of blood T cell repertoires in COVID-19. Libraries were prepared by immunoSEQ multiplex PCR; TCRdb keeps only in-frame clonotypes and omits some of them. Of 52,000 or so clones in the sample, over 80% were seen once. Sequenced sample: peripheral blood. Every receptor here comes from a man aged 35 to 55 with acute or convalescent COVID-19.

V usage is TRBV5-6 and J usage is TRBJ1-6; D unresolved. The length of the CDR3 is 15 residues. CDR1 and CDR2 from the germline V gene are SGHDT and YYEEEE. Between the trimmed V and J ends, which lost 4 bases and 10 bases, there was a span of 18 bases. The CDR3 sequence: CASSPARASSSPLHF. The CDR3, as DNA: TGTGCCAGCAGCCCCGCACGCGCTTCGAGCTCACCCCTCCACTTT.

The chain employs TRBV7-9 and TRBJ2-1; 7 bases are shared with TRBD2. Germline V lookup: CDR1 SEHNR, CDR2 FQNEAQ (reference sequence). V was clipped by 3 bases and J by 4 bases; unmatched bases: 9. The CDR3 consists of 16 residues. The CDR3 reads CASSFPGEGTYNEQFF. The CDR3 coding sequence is TGTGCCAGCAGCTTCCCGGGGGAGGGGACTTACAATGAGCAGTTCTTC.

The CDR3 here is CASALSGGSTYTEAFF. The CDR3 DNA follows: TGTGCTAGTGCCCTATCTGGAGGGAGTACTTACACTGAAGCTTTCTTT. The chain carries TRBV12-5 and TRBJ1-1; D is ambiguous. The V gene lost 7 bases and the J gene lost 3 bases, with 21 bases spanning the gap. The CDR3 has 16 amino acids. Germline loops: CDR1 LGHNT, CDR2 FRNRAP.

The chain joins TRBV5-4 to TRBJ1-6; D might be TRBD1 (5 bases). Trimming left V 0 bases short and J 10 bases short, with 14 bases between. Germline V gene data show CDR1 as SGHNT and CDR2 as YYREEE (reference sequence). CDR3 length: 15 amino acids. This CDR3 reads CASSLAGGGRSPLHF. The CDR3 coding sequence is TGTGCCAGCAGCTTGGCCGGGGGTGGTAGGTCACCCCTCCACTTT.

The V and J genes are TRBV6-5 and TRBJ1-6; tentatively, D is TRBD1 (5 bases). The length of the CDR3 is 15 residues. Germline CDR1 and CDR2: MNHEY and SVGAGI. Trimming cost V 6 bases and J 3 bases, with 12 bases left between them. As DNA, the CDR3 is TGTGCCAGCAGGCCGACAGACCACTATAATTCACCCCTCCACTTT. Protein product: CASRPTDHYNSPLHF.

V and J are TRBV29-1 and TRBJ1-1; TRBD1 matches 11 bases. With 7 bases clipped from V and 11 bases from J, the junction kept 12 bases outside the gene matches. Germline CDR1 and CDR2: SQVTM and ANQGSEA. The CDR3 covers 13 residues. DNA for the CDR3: TGCAGCGCCCGGACAGGGGGCCTTTTGGGCGCTTTCTTT. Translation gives CSARTGGLLGAFF.